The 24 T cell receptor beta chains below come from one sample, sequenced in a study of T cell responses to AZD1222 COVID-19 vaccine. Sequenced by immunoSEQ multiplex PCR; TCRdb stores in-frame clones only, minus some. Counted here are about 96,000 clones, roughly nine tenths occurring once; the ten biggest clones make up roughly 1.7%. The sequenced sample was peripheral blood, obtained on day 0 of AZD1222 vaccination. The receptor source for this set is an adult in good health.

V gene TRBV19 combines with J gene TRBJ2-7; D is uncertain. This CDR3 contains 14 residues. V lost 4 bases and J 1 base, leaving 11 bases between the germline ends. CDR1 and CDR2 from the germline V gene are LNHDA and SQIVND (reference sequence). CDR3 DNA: TGTGCCAGTAGTACCCCCAGAGATTCCTACGAGCAGTACTTC. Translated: CASSTPRDSYEQYF.

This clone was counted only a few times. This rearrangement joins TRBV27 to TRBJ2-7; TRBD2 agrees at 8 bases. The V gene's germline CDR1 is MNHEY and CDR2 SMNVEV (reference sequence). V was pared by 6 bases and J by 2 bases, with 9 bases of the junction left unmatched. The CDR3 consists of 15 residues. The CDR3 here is CASRPREGQTYEQYF. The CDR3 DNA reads TGTGCCAGCAGGCCTCGGGAGGGGCAAACCTACGAGCAGTACTTC.

The CDR3, as DNA: TGTGCCAGCAGTCGAGATACAGGTTATAGCAATCAGCCCCAGCATTTT. Encoded protein: CASSRDTGYSNQPQHF. The genes are TRBV6-6 and TRBJ1-5, with D possibly TRBD1 on 5 matching bases. The V and J ends lost 5 bases and 0 bases respectively, with 14 bases between them. Germline assignment: CDR1 MNHNY and CDR2 SVGAGI (reference sequence). This CDR3 is 16 amino acids long.

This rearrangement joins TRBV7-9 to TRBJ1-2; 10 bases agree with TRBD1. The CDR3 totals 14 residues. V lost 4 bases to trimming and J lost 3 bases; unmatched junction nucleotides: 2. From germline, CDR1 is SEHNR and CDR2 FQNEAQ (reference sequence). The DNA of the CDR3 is TGTGCCAGCAGCTACGGGACAGGGGACTATGGCTACACCTTC. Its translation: CASSYGTGDYGYTF.

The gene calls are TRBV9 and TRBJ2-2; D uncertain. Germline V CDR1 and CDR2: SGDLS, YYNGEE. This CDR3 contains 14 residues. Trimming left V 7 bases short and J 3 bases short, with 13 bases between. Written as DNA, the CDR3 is TGTGCCAGCTCAGGACGGGTATACACCGGGGAGCTGTTTTTT. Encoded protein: CASSGRVYTGELFF.

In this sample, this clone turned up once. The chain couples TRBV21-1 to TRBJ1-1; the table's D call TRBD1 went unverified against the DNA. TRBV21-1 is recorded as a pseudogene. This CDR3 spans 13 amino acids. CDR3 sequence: CASKAGGNTEAFF. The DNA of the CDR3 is TGTGCCAGCAAAGCAGGGGGGAACACTGAAGCTTTCTTT.

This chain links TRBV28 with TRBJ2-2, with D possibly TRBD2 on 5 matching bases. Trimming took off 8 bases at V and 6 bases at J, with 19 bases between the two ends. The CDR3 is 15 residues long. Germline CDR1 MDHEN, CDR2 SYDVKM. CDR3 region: CASRRELGYAGELFF. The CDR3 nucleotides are TGTGCCAGCCGCAGAGAACTAGGGTACGCCGGGGAGCTGTTTTTT.

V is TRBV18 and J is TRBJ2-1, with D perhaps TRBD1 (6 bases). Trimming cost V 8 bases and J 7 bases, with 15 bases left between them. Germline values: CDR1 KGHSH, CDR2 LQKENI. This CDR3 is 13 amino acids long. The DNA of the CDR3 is TGTGCCAGCGCGAAACAGGGTACAAATGAGCAGTTCTTC. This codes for CASAKQGTNEQFF.

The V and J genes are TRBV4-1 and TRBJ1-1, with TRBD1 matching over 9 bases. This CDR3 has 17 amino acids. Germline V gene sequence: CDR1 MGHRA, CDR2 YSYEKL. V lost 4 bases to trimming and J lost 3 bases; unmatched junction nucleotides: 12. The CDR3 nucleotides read TGCGCCAGCAGCCTAAATATTCTACAGGGGGCAGACACTGAAGCTTTCTTT. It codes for CASSLNILQGADTEAFF.

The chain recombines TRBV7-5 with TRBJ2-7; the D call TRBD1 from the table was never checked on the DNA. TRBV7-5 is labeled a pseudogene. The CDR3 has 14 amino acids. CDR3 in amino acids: CARSPSQETYEQYF. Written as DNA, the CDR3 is TGTGCCAGAAGCCCATCTCAGGAAACCTACGAGCAGTACTTC.

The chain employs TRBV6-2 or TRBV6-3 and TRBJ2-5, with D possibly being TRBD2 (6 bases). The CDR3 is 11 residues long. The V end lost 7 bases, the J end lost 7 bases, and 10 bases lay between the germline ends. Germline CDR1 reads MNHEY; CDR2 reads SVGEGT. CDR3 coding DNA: TGTGCCAGCACCCCCGGGGGGACCCAGTACTTC. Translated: CASTPGGTQYF.

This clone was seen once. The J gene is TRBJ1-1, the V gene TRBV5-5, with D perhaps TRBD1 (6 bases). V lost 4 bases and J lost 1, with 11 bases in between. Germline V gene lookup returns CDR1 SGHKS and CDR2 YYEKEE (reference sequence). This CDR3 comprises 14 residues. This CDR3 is CASSLLTGNTEAFF. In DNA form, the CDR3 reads TGTGCCAGCAGCCTACTGACAGGGAACACTGAAGCTTTCTTT.

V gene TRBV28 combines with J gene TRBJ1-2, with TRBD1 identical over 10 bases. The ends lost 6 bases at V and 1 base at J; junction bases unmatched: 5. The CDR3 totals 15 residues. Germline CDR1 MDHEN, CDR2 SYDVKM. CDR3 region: CASRRQGAHNYGYTF. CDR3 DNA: TGTGCCAGCAGGCGACAGGGGGCGCATAACTATGGCTACACCTTC.

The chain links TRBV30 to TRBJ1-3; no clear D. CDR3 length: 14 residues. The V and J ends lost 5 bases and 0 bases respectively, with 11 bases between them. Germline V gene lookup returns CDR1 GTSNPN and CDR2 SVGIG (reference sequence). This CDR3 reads CAWDPGYSGNTIYF. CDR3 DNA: TGTGCCTGGGATCCGGGATACTCTGGAAACACCATATATTTT.

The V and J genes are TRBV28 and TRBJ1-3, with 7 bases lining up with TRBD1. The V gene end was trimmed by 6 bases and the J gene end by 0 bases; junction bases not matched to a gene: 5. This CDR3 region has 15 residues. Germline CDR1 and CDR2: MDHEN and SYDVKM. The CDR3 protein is CASSMTGFSGNTIYF. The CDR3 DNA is TGTGCCAGCAGCATGACAGGGTTCTCTGGAAACACCATATATTTT.

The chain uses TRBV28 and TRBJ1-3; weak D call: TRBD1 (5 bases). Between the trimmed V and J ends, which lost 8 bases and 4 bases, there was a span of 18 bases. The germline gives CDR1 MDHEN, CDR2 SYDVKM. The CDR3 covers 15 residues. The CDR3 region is CASLGRGRNGNTIYF. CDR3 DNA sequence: TGTGCCAGCCTGGGCCGGGGCCGAAACGGAAACACCATATATTTT.

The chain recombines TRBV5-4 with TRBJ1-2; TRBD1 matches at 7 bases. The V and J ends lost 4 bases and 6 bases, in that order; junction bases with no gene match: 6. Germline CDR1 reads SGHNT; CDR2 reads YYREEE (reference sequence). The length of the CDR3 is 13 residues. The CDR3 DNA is TGTGCCAGCAGCCCTGACAGGGAGGATGGCTACACCTTC. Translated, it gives CASSPDREDGYTF.

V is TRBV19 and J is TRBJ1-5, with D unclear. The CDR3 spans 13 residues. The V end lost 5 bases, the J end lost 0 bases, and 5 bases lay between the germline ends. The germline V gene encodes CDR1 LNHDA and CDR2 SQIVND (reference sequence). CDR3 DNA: TGTGCCAGTAGTGATTATAGCAATCAGCCCCAGCATTTT. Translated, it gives CASSDYSNQPQHF.

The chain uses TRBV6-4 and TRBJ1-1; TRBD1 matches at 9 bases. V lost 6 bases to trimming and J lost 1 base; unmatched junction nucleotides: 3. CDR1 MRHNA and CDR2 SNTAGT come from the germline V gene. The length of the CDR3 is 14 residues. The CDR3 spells CASSRTGENTEAFF. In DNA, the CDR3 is TGTGCCAGCAGCCGGACAGGGGAGAACACTGAAGCTTTCTTT.

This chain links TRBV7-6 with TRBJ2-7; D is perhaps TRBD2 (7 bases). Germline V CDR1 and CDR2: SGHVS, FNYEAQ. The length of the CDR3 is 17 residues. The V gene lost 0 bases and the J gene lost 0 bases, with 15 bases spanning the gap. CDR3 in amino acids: CASSLAPSGGFSYEQYF. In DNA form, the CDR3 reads TGTGCCAGCAGCTTAGCCCCCTCGGGGGGCTTCTCCTACGAGCAGTACTTC.

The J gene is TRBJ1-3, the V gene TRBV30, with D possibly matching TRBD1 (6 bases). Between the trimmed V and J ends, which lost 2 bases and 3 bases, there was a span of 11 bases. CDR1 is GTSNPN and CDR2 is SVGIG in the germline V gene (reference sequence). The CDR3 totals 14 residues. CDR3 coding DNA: TGTGCCTGGAGTTCGACAGGCCGTGGAAACACCATATATTTT. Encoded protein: CAWSSTGRGNTIYF.

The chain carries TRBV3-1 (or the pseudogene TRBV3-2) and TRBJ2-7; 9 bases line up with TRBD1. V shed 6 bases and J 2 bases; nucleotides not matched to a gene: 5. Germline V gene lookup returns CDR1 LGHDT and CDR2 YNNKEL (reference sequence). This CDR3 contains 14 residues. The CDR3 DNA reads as TGTGCCAGCAGTACCGGGACAGGGCCCTACGAGCAGTACTTC. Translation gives CASSTGTGPYEQYF.

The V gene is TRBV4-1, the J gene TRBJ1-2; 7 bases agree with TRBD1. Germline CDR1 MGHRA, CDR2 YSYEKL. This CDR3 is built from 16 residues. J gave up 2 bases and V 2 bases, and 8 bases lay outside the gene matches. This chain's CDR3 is CASSQPGQVINYGYTF. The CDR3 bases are TGCGCCAGCAGCCAACCTGGACAGGTGATAAACTATGGCTACACCTTC.

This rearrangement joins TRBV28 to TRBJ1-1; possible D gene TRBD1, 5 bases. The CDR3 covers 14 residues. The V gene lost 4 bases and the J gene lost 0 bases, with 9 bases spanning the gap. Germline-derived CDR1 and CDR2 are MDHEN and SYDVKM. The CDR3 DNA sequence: TGTGCCAGCAGTTCTACAGGAGTGAACACTGAAGCTTTCTTT. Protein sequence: CASSSTGVNTEAFF.